This T cell receptor (beta chain) was retrieved from a study of blood T cell repertoires in COVID-19. Looking at the study overall: Samples came from the United States, Italy and Spain, spanning acute and convalescent COVID-19. The cDNA or gDNA used as material had been derived from T cells, B-cell-depleted T cells, or PBMCs.

V lost 2 bases, J lost 2 bases, and 6 bases lay in between. Germline V gives CDR1 MNHNS, CDR2 SASEGT. The CDR3 covers 13 residues. This clone has just a few counts. Using immunoSEQ multiplex PCR, the repertoire was profiled, and TCRdb retains in-frame clones only, with some absent. The sample lists 150,000 or so clones; about 87% were seen once. The rearrangement joins TRBV6-1 to TRBJ1-2; no clear D. The sample was peripheral blood. This receptor was taken from a woman between 65 and 79 years old with COVID-19, enrolled during active disease. CDR3 nucleotides: TGTGCCAGCAGTGAACGCGGAAACTATGGCTACACCTTC. This translates into CASSERGNYGYTF.